Shown below are 31 T cell receptor beta chains from a single sample sequenced in a study of glioma-infiltrating T cells. The iRepertoire nested amplicon-rescue multiplex PCR amplified TCR alpha and beta CDR3s from RNA. One entry per CDR3 protein, called by TCRdb with MiXCR from the multiplex PCR reads. The table includes about 380,000 distinct CDR3 sequences, 35% to 45% detected once. What was sequenced was glioma tissue, nonneoplastic brain tissue, or PBMCs (not recorded which). These receptors all come from a human donor with low-grade glioma or glioblastoma, undergoing nonglioma brain surgery, or in good health (not recorded which).

J is TRBJ1-2 and V is TRBV7-2; 11 nucleotides agree with TRBD1. From germline, CDR1 is SGHTA and CDR2 FQGNSA. This CDR3 has 14 amino acids. The junction had 0 bases not matched to a gene; V was cut back by 4 bases and J by 2 bases. Here the CDR3 DNA reads TGTGCCAGCAGCTGGGACAGGGGGAACTATGGCTACACCTTC. Amino acid sequence: CASSWDRGNYGYTF.

The V call is TRBV5-1, the J call TRBJ1-3; TRBD1 matches 9 bases. Per the germline V gene, CDR1 is SGHRS and CDR2 is YFSETQ. The V segment lost 0 bases and the J segment 7 bases; nucleotides outside the gene matches: 5. This CDR3 is built from 15 residues. The CDR3: CASSLDRTGANTIYF. The CDR3 nucleotides are TGCGCCAGCAGCTTGGACCGGACAGGGGCGAACACCATATATTTT.

There are many counts of this clonotype. This chain joins TRBV27 and TRBJ1-5; D ambiguous. CDR3 length equals 13 residues. V lost 2 bases to trimming and J lost 7 bases, with 9 bases between them. In germline, CDR1 is MNHEY, CDR2 SMNVEV (reference sequence). The CDR3 DNA sequence: TGTGCCAGCAGTTTAACCCTGTTCCAGCCCCAGCATTTT. Residues: CASSLTLFQPQHF.

The rearrangement uses TRBV7-9 and TRBJ1-1; 10 bases are a match to TRBD1. Trimming removed 4 bases from V and 8 bases from J; junction bases left unmatched: 10. There are 15 residues in the CDR3. The germline gives CDR1 SEHNR, CDR2 FQNEAQ (reference sequence). This CDR3 is CASSWTGTGAGEAFF. The CDR3 region has the DNA TGTGCCAGCAGCTGGACCGGGACAGGGGCCGGGGAAGCTTTCTTT.

The chain is built from TRBV14 and TRBJ1-4; TRBD1 matches 7 bases. Germline V gene lookup returns CDR1 SGHDN and CDR2 FVKESK. This CDR3 comprises 13 residues. The trim removed 4 bases at V and 8 bases at J, leaving 4 bases unmatched. In DNA form, the CDR3 reads TGTGCCAGCAGCCGGGACAGAGACGAAAAACTGTTTTTT. Translated: CASSRDRDEKLFF.

The genes are TRBV4-1 and TRBJ2-5; 7 bases line up with TRBD2. V lost 3 bases, J lost 2 bases, and 6 bases stayed unmatched. The germline V gene has CDR1 MGHRA and CDR2 YSYEKL. The CDR3 extends over 15 amino acids. The CDR3 nucleotides are TGCGCCAGCAGCCAGCGATCTAGCGGACAAGAGACCCAGTACTTC. Its protein product is CASSQRSSGQETQYF.

A single count supports this clonotype. This chain connects TRBV7-3 to TRBJ2-1, with D unclear. This CDR3 has 14 amino acids. V was cut by 1 base and J by 6 bases, with 10 bases left in between. The V gene's germline CDR1 is SGHTA and CDR2 FQGTGA. CDR3 bases: TGTGCCAGCAGCTTAATCTCTGAGCCCAATGAGCAGTTCTTC. Translation: CASSLISEPNEQFF.

The J gene is TRBJ2-3, the V gene TRBV15; 11 nucleotides match TRBD2. The junction had 4 bases not matched to a gene; V was cut back by 0 bases and J by 2 bases. The CDR3 has 17 residues. The germline V gene has CDR1 LNHNV and CDR2 YYDKDF (reference sequence). For the CDR3, the DNA is TGTGCCACCAGCAGAGATCCACTAGCGGGAGCCACAGATACGCAGTATTTT. This sequence encodes CATSRDPLAGATDTQYF.

With regard to this clonotype: The junction shows a germline mismatch at one end, possibly a read error. The genes are TRBV19 and TRBJ1-1, with 7 bases that match TRBD1. Germline V gene lookup returns CDR1 LNHDA and CDR2 SQIVND (reference sequence). The length of the CDR3 is 15 residues. The CDR3 reads CASRIGTAIDTEAFF. CDR3 bases: TGTGCCAGTCGTATAGGGACAGCCATAGACACTGAAGCTTTCTTT.

The rearrangement joins TRBV9 to TRBJ1-1; tentative D call: TRBD1 (5 bases). The V gene lost 1 base and the J gene lost 6 bases, with 16 bases spanning the gap. Per the germline V gene, CDR1 is SGDLS and CDR2 is YYNGEE. This CDR3 contains 15 residues. CDR3 protein: CASSVTAGIVAEAFF. CDR3 nucleotide sequence: TGTGCCAGCAGCGTAACTGCAGGGATCGTTGCTGAAGCTTTCTTT. Filled out from reference TRBV9 and TRBJ1-1, the complete variable domain reads DSGVTQTPKHLITATGQRVTLRCSPRSGDLSVYWYQQSLDQGLQFLIQYYNGEERAKGNILERFSAQQFPDLHSELNLSSLELGDSALYFCASSVTAGIVAEAFFGQGTRLTVV.

Many counts were recorded for this clonotype. The chain couples TRBV19 to TRBJ1-1; D call uncertain. Germline CDR1 is LNHDA and CDR2 is SQIVND (reference sequence). The ends were cut back, 4 bases at V and 0 bases at J, with 9 bases in the middle. This CDR3 is built from 14 residues. CDR3 protein: CASSNPSLNTEAFF. The CDR3, as DNA: TGTGCCAGTAGTAACCCATCCTTGAACACTGAAGCTTTCTTT.

This clonotype was picked up a small number of times. The rearrangement joins TRBV15 to TRBJ2-2; tentatively, D is TRBD1 or TRBD2 (5 bases each). CDR1 LNHNV and CDR2 YYDKDF come from the germline V gene (reference sequence). The length of the CDR3 is 16 residues. V gave up 0 bases and J gave up 6 bases, with 14 bases separating them. CDR3 in amino acids: CATSREAGRLAGELFF. The CDR3 DNA follows: TGTGCCACCAGCAGAGAGGCAGGGAGATTAGCCGGGGAGCTGTTTTTT.

With regard to this clonotype: A read error may account for a junction end that differs from germline. The chain couples TRBV29-1 to TRBJ1-4, with D possibly TRBD1 on 5 matching bases. Germline CDR1 SQVTM, CDR2 ANQGSEA. The CDR3 spans 12 residues. In DNA, the CDR3 is TGTAGCGCAGCGCAGGGAAGGGAAAAACTGTTTTTT. Its protein product is CSAAQGREKLFF.

About this clonotype: A read error may explain this, as a much larger clone is one base away. The chain carries TRBV20-1 and TRBJ2-7, with 7 bases aligning to TRBD2. Losses at the gene ends were 1 base for V and 1 base for J; bases not matched to a gene: 10. Germline values: CDR1 DFQATT, CDR2 SNEGSKA (reference sequence). The CDR3 length is 16 residues. The CDR3 bases are TGCAGTGCTAGAGTATCCGGGACTATCTTATCCTACGAGCAGTACTTC. This sequence encodes CSARVSGTILSYEQYF.

The sample holds many counts of this clonotype. This chain joins TRBV6-2 or TRBV6-3 and TRBJ2-1, with 8 bases fitting TRBD2. V gave up 5 bases and J gave up 2 bases; unmatched junction bases: 8. The germline V gene encodes CDR1 MNHEY and CDR2 SVGEGT. This CDR3 is 16 amino acids long. CDR3 DNA: TGTGCCAGCAGTCGGATAACTAGCGGACCCTACAATGAGCAGTTCTTC. This gives the protein CASSRITSGPYNEQFF.

The CDR3 bases are TGTGCCAGCAGTACCCGGACTAGCGGGAGGTTAATTCGGGACACCGGGGAGCTGTTTTTT. It yields the protein CASSTRTSGRLIRDTGELFF. The rearrangement links TRBV6-1 to TRBJ2-2, with 14 bases identical to TRBD2. After removal of 5 bases from V and 3 bases from J, the junction contained 14 bases not matched to a gene. Germline CDR1 and CDR2: MNHNS and SASEGT. The CDR3 is made up of 20 amino acids.

With regard to this clonotype: This may come from a read error, since a much larger clone is one base off. This sequence joins TRBV28 and TRBJ2-7; maybe TRBD1 (6 bases). The V gene's germline CDR1 is MDHEN and CDR2 SYDVKM. This CDR3 has 16 amino acids. This CDR3 is CASGLPYGDIDYEQYF. CDR3 sequence (DNA): TGTGCCAGCGGTTTACCCTACGGGGACATTGACTACGAGCAGTACTTC.

Points on this clonotype: A much larger clone is a single base away; this may be a read error. The V call is TRBV10-3, the J call TRBJ1-1; no clear D. V was shortened by 5 bases and J by 6 bases, with 16 bases between the two germline ends. The germline V gene encodes CDR1 ENHRY and CDR2 SYGVKD. The length of the CDR3 is 14 residues. CDR3 in amino acids: CAISTLLGGSEAFF. The CDR3 DNA is TGTGCCATCAGTACACTCCTCGGCGGTTCTGAAGCTTTCTTT.

This clonotype showed up just once. The genes are TRBV19 and TRBJ1-2; unclear D gene. The germline CDR1 and CDR2 sequences are LNHDA and SQIVND (reference sequence). The CDR3 loop spans 13 amino acids. The ends were cut back, 0 bases at V and 2 bases at J, with 4 bases in the middle. The CDR3: CASSIENNYGYTF. The CDR3 DNA follows: TGTGCCAGTAGTATAGAGAACAACTATGGCTACACCTTC.

The genes are TRBV18 and TRBJ2-3; possible D gene TRBD2, 5 bases. The germline CDR1 and CDR2 sequences are KGHSH and LQKENI. The V end was cut by 8 bases, the J end by 4 bases, with 10 bases between. The CDR3 consists of 12 residues. CDR3: CASGTGADTQYF. CDR3 DNA sequence: TGTGCCAGCGGTACCGGGGCAGATACGCAGTATTTT. Looking up the rest from reference TRBV18 and TRBJ2-3 gives the full variable domain: NAGVMQNPRHLVRRRGQEARLRCSPMKGHSHVYWYRQLPEEGLKFMVYLQKENIIDESGMPKERFSAEFPKEGPSILRIQQVVRGDSAAYFCASGTGADTQYFGPGTRLTVL.

Concerning this clonotype itself: Being one base from a much bigger clone, this may be a read error. V usage is TRBV6-2 or TRBV6-3 and J usage is TRBJ2-7; D gene unclear. There are 15 residues in the CDR3. Germline V gives CDR1 MNHEY, CDR2 SVGEGT. The CDR3 nucleotides read TGTGCCAGCAGAGGAGAGGAAGAAGTGCTCTACGAGGAGTACTTC. Amino acid sequence: CASRGEEEVLYEEYF.

This clonotype was seen a few times. The V and J genes are TRBV7-6 and TRBJ2-7; D perhaps matches TRBD1 (6 bases). CDR3 length equals 17 residues. Germline lookup yields CDR1 SGHVS and CDR2 FNYEAQ. Trimming shortened V by 6 bases and J by 0 bases, and 21 bases separated the two germline ends. Here the CDR3 reads CASSPQPGHPFSYEQYF. CDR3 nucleotides: TGTGCCAGCAGTCCACAACCGGGACACCCCTTCTCCTACGAGCAGTACTTC.

V gene TRBV9 combines with J gene TRBJ2-7; 7 bases align to TRBD1. This CDR3 has 14 residues. Unmatched junction bases numbered 4, after V lost 1 base and J lost 3 bases. Per germline, CDR1 SGDLS and CDR2 YYNGEE. As DNA, the CDR3 is TGTGCCAGCAGCGTAACGGGACAGCACTACGAGCAGTACTTC. Translated: CASSVTGQHYEQYF.

The rearrangement joins TRBV5-1 to TRBJ2-3, with 7 bases that match TRBD2. The germline V gene encodes CDR1 SGHRS and CDR2 YFSETQ. Trimming removed 5 bases from V and 2 bases from J; junction bases left unmatched: 5. CDR3 length equals 14 residues. The CDR3 loop is CASRKERDTDTQYF. The CDR3 DNA sequence: TGCGCCAGCAGGAAGGAGCGGGACACAGATACGCAGTATTTT.

The table lists this clonotype with many counts. The rearrangement uses TRBV27 and TRBJ1-2; D remains ambiguous. The CDR3 length is 14 residues. V lost 2 bases and J lost 4, with 11 bases in between. Looked up from germline, CDR1 is MNHEY and CDR2 is SMNVEV (reference sequence). In nucleotides, the CDR3 is TGTGCCAGCAGTTTAGCAGGCGAAACCTATGGCTACACCTTC. The encoded protein is CASSLAGETYGYTF.

The chain joins TRBV5-6 to TRBJ1-5; TRBD1 might be the D (5 bases). V lost 0 bases and J 7 bases, leaving 11 bases between the germline ends. This CDR3 spans 14 amino acids. Germline V gene data show CDR1 as SGHDT and CDR2 as YYEEEE. CDR3 sequence (DNA): TGTGCCAGCAGCTTGGGTCCGGGGGAACAGCCCCAGCATTTT. Its translation: CASSLGPGEQPQHF.

About this clonotype itself: A read error may produce the germline difference seen at one junction end. The chain employs TRBV25-1 and TRBJ2-1; tentative D call: TRBD2 (6 bases). Germline lookup yields CDR1 MGHDK and CDR2 SYGVNS. This CDR3 has 16 amino acids. CDR3: CARSASGGAGYNEQFF. DNA for the CDR3: TGTGCCAGAAGTGCTTCCGGGGGTGCGGGGTACAATGAGCAGTTCTTC.

The table lists this clonotype with a few counts. The CDR3 DNA follows: TGCAGTGCTCAGACAGATACTAACTATGGCTACACCTTC. It specifies CSAQTDTNYGYTF. The V call is TRBV20-1, the J call TRBJ1-2, with a tentative D call TRBD1 (5 bases). V lost 5 bases and J 0 bases, leaving 10 bases between the germline ends. Looked up from germline, CDR1 is DFQATT and CDR2 is SNEGSKA (reference sequence). The CDR3 runs to 13 residues.

This sequence joins TRBV4-1 and TRBJ2-7; 7 bases are a match to TRBD2. V lost 0 bases, J lost 2 bases, and 7 bases stayed unmatched. CDR3 size: 16 residues. Germline CDR1 reads MGHRA; CDR2 reads YSYEKL. CDR3 loop: CASSQEAGSSPYEQYF. The CDR3 DNA is TGCGCCAGCAGCCAAGAAGCGGGGTCGAGCCCCTACGAGCAGTACTTC.

As regards this clonotype: Germline is not matched at one junction end, which may reflect a read error. V and J are TRBV28 and TRBJ1-1; perhaps TRBD1 as D (5 bases). Germline V CDR1 and CDR2: MDHEN, SYDVKM. CDR3 length: 14 residues. The CDR3 reads CACSRQSLNTEAFF. CDR3 bases: TGTGCCTGCAGTCGACAGTCCTTGAACACTGAAGCTTTCTTT.

The chain joins TRBV20-1 to TRBJ2-1; TRBD2 agrees at 11 bases. The CDR3 covers 14 residues. J gave up 4 bases and V 2 bases, and 1 base lay outside the gene matches. Per germline, CDR1 DFQATT and CDR2 SNEGSKA (reference sequence). The CDR3 loop is CSARRTSGYNEQFF. For the CDR3, the DNA is TGCAGTGCTAGAAGGACTAGCGGGTACAATGAGCAGTTCTTC.